Below, 17 T cell receptor beta chains from the same sample are listed, as sequenced in a study of cytotoxic CD8 clonotypes in ibrutinib-treated CLL. TCRdb's copy holds only in-frame clones and misses some; the assay was immunoSEQ multiplex PCR. Among some 130,000 clones listed, around 90% were seen once. Sequenced material: PBMCs, taken after 12 months of ibrutinib treatment. The receptors shown here come from a human donor with chronic lymphocytic leukemia.

This clone has just one count. The chain carries TRBV19 and TRBJ2-7; tentatively, D is TRBD2 (5 bases). Germline CDR1 LNHDA, CDR2 SQIVND (reference sequence). The CDR3 is 13 residues long. Trimming removed 3 bases at V and 7 bases at J, with 13 bases between. CDR3 loop: CASSMNSGGEQYF. CDR3 DNA sequence: TGTGCCAGTAGTATGAACAGTGGAGGTGAGCAGTACTTC.

The rearrangement uses TRBV15 and TRBJ2-1; 7 nucleotides align to TRBD1. This CDR3 has 15 residues. With 7 bases clipped from V and 0 bases from J, the junction kept 6 bases outside the gene matches. Looked up from germline, CDR1 is LNHNV and CDR2 is YYDKDF (reference sequence). The DNA for the CDR3 is TGTGCCACCACTCTGAACAGGGGCTCCTACAATGAGCAGTTCTTC. The encoded protein is CATTLNRGSYNEQFF.

This clone appeared once. The chain couples TRBV21-1 to TRBJ2-7; the listed D gene, TRBD2, was not tested against the DNA. TRBV21-1 is classified as a pseudogene. The CDR3 is 17 residues long. CDR3 nucleotides: TGTGCCAGCACCGTTACCCCCCCACGGGGGACGAGCTACGAGCAGTACTTC. This gives the protein CASTVTPPRGTSYEQYF.

The V gene is TRBV28, the J gene TRBJ2-7; no clear D gene. Trimming took 5 bases from V and 2 from J, leaving 13 bases between them. The CDR3 covers 14 residues. Germline lookup yields CDR1 MDHEN and CDR2 SYDVKM. Written as DNA, the CDR3 is TGTGCCAGCAGTAGGCCTGAACTCCCCTACGAGCAGTACTTC. Translated: CASSRPELPYEQYF.

This chain joins TRBV7-2 and TRBJ2-5; D possibly corresponds to TRBD1 (6 bases). The germline CDR1 and CDR2 sequences are SGHTA and FQGNSA. CDR3 length equals 14 residues. With 4 bases removed from V and 4 bases from J, the gap between germline ends came to 13 bases. The CDR3 loop reads CASSSSTGLETQYF. CDR3 nucleotides: TGTGCCAGCAGCTCTAGTACAGGGTTAGAGACCCAGTACTTC.

The chain carries TRBV23-1 and TRBJ2-1, with TRBD2 identical over 7 bases. TRBV23-1 is treated as an ORF (open reading frame) with a function not yet certain. V dropped 1 base and J dropped 0; count of bases not matched to a gene: 6. This CDR3 contains 17 residues. The CDR3 loop reads CASSQWVGGSSYNEQFF. The CDR3 region has the DNA TGCGCCAGCAGTCAATGGGTCGGGGGGAGCTCCTACAATGAGCAGTTCTTC.

V is TRBV27 and J is TRBJ2-5; 8 bases align to TRBD2. The CDR3 totals 14 residues. V gave up 5 bases and J gave up 2 bases; unmatched junction bases: 4. CDR1 and CDR2 from the germline V gene are MNHEY and SMNVEV (reference sequence). The CDR3 sequence is CASSPGGGQETQYF. The CDR3 DNA reads as TGTGCCAGCAGTCCGGGAGGGGGGCAAGAGACCCAGTACTTC.

The chain has TRBV2 and TRBJ2-2; no clear D. The CDR3 loop spans 13 amino acids. Trimming pared 1 base from V and 6 bases from J, leaving 6 bases between. Per the germline V gene, CDR1 is SNHLY and CDR2 is FYNNEI. The CDR3 nucleotides are TGTGCCAGCAGTGAAGACGTCGCCGGGGAGCTGTTTTTT. This sequence encodes CASSEDVAGELFF.

The chain combines TRBV28 with TRBJ2-7, with TRBD1 matching over 10 bases. Germline V gene lookup returns CDR1 MDHEN and CDR2 SYDVKM. Trimming cost V 5 bases and J 1 base; bases outside gene matches: 5. The CDR3 covers 15 residues. CDR3 nucleotide sequence: TGTGCCAGCAGTGAGCGGGACAGGGGATCCTACGAGCAGTACTTC. Translation: CASSERDRGSYEQYF.

V and J are TRBV27 and TRBJ2-1, with D maybe TRBD2 (6 bases). The CDR3 runs 15 residues. The V gene lost 3 bases and the J gene lost 2 bases, with 11 bases spanning the gap. Germline CDR1 and CDR2: MNHEY and SMNVEV (reference sequence). CDR3 protein: CASSLVEGPYNEQFF. DNA of the CDR3: TGTGCCAGCAGTTTGGTGGAGGGCCCCTACAATGAGCAGTTCTTC.

The chain joins TRBV7-2 to TRBJ2-7, with a tentative D call TRBD1 (5 bases). In germline, CDR1 is SGHTA, CDR2 FQGNSA. V lost 2 bases and J lost 5, with 10 bases in between. CDR3 length: 13 residues. CDR3 in amino acids: CASSLKGYHEQYF. Here the CDR3 DNA reads TGTGCCAGCAGCTTAAAGGGGTACCACGAGCAGTACTTC.

This clone is a singleton in its sample. The chain carries TRBV10-3 and TRBJ2-5; D is ambiguous. Deletions cut 4 bases from V and 2 bases from J, with 5 bases between. Looked up from germline, CDR1 is ENHRY and CDR2 is SYGVKD. This CDR3 contains 12 residues. CDR3 nucleotides: TGTGCCATCAGTGGGCTTCAAGAGACCCAGTACTTC. It codes for CAISGLQETQYF.

The chain uses TRBV27 and TRBJ2-7, with 9 bases matching TRBD2. This CDR3 is 17 amino acids long. Germline assignment: CDR1 MNHEY and CDR2 SMNVEV (reference sequence). V dropped 4 bases and J dropped 3; count of bases not matched to a gene: 13. CDR3 loop: CASSSRISGSRGYEQYF. The CDR3 DNA sequence: TGTGCCAGCAGTTCCCGTATTAGCGGGAGTAGAGGCTACGAGCAGTACTTC.

The rearrangement links TRBV14 to TRBJ2-1, with 11 bases fitting TRBD2. The CDR3 runs to 19 residues. Trimming took 1 base from V and 0 from J; bases not matched to a gene: 8. CDR1 and CDR2 from the germline V gene are SGHDN and FVKESK. CDR3: CASSQVGTSGLNSYNEQFF. For the CDR3, the DNA is TGTGCCAGCAGCCAAGTAGGGACTAGCGGACTGAACTCCTACAATGAGCAGTTCTTC.

This clone was detected once. Other nucleotide sequences in the sample specify the same CDR3. CDR3 sequence reads: CASSYRDSSYEQYF. The CDR3 DNA reads as TGTGCCAGCAGTTACCGGGACTCCTCCTACGAGCAGTACTTC. V is TRBV6-5 and J is TRBJ2-7, with D possibly TRBD2 on 6 matching bases. The V end was cut by 2 bases, the J end by 0 bases, with 8 bases between. Per the germline V gene, CDR1 is MNHEY and CDR2 is SVGAGI. The CDR3 covers 14 residues.

A single count supports this clone. This sequence joins TRBV7-3 and TRBJ2-6; 8 bases are a match to TRBD1. The CDR3 loop spans 15 amino acids. V lost 5 bases and J lost 10; bases outside the gene matches: 10. Germline CDR1 and CDR2: SGHTA and FQGTGA. CDR3 residues: CASSPPPGTGNVLTF. For the CDR3, the DNA is TGTGCCAGCAGCCCTCCCCCCGGGACAGGAAACGTCCTGACTTTC.

The chain has TRBV4-1 and TRBJ2-3; tentatively, D is TRBD1 (5 bases). Trimming shortened V by 0 bases and J by 6 bases, and 7 bases separated the two germline ends. The length of the CDR3 is 13 residues. Germline CDR1 is MGHRA and CDR2 is YSYEKL. The CDR3 nucleotides read TGCGCCAGCAGCCAAGATCCAGGGGATACGCAGTATTTT. Its translation is CASSQDPGDTQYF.